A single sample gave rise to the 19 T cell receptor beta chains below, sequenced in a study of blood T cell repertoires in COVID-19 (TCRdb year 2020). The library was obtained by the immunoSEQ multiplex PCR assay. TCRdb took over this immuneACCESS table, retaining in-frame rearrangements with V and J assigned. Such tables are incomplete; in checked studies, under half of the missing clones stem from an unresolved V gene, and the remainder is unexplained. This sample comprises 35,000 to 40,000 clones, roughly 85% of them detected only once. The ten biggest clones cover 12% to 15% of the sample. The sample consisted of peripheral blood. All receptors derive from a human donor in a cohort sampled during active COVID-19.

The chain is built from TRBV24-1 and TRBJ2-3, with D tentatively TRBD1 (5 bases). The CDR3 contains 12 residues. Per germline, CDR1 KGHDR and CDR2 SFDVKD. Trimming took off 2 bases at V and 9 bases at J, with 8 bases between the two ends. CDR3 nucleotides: TGTGCCACCAGTGATTCAGGGTCCACGCAGTATTTT. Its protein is CATSDSGSTQYF.

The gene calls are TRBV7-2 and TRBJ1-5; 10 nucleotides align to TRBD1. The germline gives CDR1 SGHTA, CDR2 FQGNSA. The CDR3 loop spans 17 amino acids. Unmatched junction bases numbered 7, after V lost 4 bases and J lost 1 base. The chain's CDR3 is CASSYFGDRGSNQPQHF. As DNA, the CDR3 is TGTGCCAGCAGCTATTTCGGGGACAGGGGAAGCAATCAGCCCCAGCATTTT.

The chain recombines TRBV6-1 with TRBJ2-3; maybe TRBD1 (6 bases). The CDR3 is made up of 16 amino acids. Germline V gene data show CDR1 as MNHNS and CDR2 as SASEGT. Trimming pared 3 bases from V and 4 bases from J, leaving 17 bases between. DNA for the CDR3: TGTGCCAGCAGTGATCGACCTCCGGCAGGGGCAGATACGCAGTATTTT. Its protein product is CASSDRPPAGADTQYF.

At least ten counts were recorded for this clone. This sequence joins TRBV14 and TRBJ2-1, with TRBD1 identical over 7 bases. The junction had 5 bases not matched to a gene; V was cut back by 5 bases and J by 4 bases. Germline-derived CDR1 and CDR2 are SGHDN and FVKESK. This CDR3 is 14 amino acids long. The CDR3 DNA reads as TGTGCCAGCAGCGGGACAGAAGCATACAATGAGCAGTTCTTC. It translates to CASSGTEAYNEQFF.

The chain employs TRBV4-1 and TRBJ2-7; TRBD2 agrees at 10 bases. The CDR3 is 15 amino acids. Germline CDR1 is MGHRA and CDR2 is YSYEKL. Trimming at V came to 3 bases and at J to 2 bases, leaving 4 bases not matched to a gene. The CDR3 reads CASSQQLAGPYEQYF. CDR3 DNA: TGCGCCAGCAGCCAGCAACTAGCGGGACCCTACGAGCAGTACTTC.

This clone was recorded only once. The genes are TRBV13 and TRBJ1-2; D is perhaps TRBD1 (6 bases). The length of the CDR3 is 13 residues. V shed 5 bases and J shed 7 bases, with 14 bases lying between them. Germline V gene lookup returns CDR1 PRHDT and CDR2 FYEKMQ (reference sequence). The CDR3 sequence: CASSLGGAAGYTF. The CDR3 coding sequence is TGTGCCAGCAGCCTGGGGGGGGCCGCTGGCTACACCTTC.

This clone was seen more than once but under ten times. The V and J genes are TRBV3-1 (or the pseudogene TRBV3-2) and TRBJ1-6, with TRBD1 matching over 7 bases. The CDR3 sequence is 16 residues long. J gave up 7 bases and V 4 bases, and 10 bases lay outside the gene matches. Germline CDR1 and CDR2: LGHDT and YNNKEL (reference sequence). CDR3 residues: CASSRQQGSRNSPLHF. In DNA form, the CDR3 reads TGTGCCAGCAGCCGCCAACAGGGGTCCAGGAATTCACCCCTCCACTTT.

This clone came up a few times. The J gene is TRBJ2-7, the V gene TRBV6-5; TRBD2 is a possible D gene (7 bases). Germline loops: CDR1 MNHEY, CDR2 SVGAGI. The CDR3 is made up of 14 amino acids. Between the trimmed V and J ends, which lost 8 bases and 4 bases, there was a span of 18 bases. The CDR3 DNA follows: TGTGCCAGCGGGGGGGGGCATATGGTATACGAGCAGTACTTC. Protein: CASGGGHMVYEQYF.

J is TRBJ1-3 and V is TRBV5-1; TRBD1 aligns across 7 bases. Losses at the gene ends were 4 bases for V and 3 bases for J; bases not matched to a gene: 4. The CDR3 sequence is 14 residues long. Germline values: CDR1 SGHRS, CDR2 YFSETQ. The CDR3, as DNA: TGCGCCAGCAGCCAAACAGGGGTTGGAAACACCATATATTTT. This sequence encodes CASSQTGVGNTIYF. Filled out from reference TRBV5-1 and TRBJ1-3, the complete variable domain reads KAGVTQTPRYLIKTRGQQVTLSCSPISGHRSVSWYQQTPGQGLQFLFEYFSETQRNKGNFPGRFSGRQFSNSRSEMNVSTLELGDSALYLCASSQTGVGNTIYFGEGSWLTVV.

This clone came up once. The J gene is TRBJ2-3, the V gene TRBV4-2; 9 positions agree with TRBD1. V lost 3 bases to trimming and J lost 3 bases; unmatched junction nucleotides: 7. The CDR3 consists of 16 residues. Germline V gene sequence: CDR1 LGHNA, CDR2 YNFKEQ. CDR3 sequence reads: CASSQEYRGPTDTQYF. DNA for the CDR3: TGTGCCAGCAGCCAGGAATACAGGGGGCCGACAGATACGCAGTATTTT.

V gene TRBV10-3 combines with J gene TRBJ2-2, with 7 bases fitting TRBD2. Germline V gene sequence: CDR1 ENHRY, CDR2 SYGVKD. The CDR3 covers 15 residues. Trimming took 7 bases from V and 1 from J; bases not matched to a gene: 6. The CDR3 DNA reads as TGTGCCATCAACCCAGCGGGGATGAACACCGGGGAGCTGTTTTTT. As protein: CAINPAGMNTGELFF.

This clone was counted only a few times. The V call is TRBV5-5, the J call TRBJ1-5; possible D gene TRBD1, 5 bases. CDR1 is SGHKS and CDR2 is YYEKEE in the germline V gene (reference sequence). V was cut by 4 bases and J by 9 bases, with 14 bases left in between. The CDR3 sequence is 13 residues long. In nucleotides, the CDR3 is TGTGCCAGCAGCATGACAGACCTTGGGCCCCAGCATTTT. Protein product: CASSMTDLGPQHF.

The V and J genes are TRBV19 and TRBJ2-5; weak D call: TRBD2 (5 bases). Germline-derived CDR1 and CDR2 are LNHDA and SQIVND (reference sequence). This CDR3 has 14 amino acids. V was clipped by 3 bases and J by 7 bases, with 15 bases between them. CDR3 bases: TGTGCCAGTAGTATGAGCGGACGTCAGGTGACCCAGTACTTC. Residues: CASSMSGRQVTQYF.

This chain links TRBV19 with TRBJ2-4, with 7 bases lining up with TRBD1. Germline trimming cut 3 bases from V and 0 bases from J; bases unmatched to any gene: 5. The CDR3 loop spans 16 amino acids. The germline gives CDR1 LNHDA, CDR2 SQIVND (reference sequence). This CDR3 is CASSIGTELAKNIQYF. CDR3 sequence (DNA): TGTGCCAGTAGTATCGGGACAGAGCTAGCCAAAAACATTCAGTACTTC. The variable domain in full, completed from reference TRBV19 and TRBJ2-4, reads DGGITQSPKYLFRKEGQNVTLSCEQNLNHDAMYWYRQDPGQGLRLIYYSQIVNDFQKGDIAEGYSVSREKKESFPLTVTSAQKNPTAFYLCASSIGTELAKNIQYFGAGTRLSVL.

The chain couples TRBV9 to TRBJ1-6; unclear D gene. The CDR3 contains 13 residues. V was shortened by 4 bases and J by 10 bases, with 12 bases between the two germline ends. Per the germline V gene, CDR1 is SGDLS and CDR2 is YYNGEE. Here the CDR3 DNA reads TGTGCCAGCAGCCCCCTCCCGGGGTCACCCCTCCACTTT. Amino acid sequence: CASSPLPGSPLHF. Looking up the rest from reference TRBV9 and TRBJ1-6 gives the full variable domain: DSGVTQTPKHLITATGQRVTLRCSPRSGDLSVYWYQQSLDQGLQFLIQYYNGEERAKGNILERFSAQQFPDLHSELNLSSLELGDSALYFCASSPLPGSPLHFGNGTRLTVT.

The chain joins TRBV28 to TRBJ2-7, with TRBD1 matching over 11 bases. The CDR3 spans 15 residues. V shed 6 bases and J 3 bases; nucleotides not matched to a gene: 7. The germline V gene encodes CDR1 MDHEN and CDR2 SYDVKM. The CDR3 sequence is CASSPRGTGGYEQYF. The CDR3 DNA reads TGTGCCAGCAGCCCCAGGGGGACAGGGGGCTACGAGCAGTACTTC.

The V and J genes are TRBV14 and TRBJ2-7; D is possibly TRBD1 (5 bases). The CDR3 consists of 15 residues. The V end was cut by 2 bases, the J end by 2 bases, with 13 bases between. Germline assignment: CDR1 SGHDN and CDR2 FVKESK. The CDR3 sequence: CASSQTTVRPYEQYF. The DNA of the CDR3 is TGTGCCAGCAGCCAAACGACAGTAAGACCCTACGAGCAGTACTTC.

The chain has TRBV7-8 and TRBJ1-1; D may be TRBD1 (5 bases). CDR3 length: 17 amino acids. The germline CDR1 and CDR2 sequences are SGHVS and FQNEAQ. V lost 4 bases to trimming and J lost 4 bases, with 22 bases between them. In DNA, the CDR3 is TGTGCCAGCAGCTCTACCCGGGCGTGGCCGGGGGGCACTGAAGCTTTCTTT. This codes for CASSSTRAWPGGTEAFF.

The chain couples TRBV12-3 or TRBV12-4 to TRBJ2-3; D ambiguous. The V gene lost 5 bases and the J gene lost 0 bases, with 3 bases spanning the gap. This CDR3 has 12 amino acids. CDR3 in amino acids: CASSTSTDTQYF. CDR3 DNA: TGTGCCAGCAGTACTAGCACAGATACGCAGTATTTT.